This entry features one T cell receptor (beta chain) sequence. The protocol was immunoSEQ multiplex PCR, while the TCRdb copy is restricted to in-frame clones and leaves out a portion. The profile covers about 310,000 clones, with around 86% appearing a single time and 1% taken by the ten largest. These data originate in a study of blood T cell repertoires in COVID-19. V lost 4 bases to trimming and J lost 2 bases, with 23 bases between them. CDR3 size: 19 residues. Per the germline V gene, CDR1 is WNHNN and CDR2 is SYGVQD (reference sequence). The chain uses TRBV10-1 and TRBJ2-2; the D gene is possibly TRBD2 (5 bases). This TCR came from a man over 45 with active or convalescent COVID-19. Sequences were obtained from peripheral blood. CDR3 coding DNA: TGCGCCAGCAGTGGTGGATTTCTGTTCGGGAATGGTAACACCGGGGAGCTGTTTTTT. Encoded protein: CASSGGFLFGNGNTGELFF.